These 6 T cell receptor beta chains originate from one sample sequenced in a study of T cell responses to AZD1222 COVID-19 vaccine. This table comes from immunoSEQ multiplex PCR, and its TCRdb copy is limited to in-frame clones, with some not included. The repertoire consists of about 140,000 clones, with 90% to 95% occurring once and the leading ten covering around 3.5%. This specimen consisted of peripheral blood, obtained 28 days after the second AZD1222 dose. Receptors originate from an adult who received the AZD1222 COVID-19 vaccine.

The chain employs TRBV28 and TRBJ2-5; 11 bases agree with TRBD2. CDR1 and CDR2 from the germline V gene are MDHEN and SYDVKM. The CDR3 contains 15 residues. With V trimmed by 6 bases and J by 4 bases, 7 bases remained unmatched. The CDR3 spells CASRIRLAGLETQYF. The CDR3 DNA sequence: TGTGCCAGCAGGATCAGACTAGCGGGACTAGAGACCCAGTACTTC. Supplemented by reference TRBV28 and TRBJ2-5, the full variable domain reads DVKVTQSSRYLVKRTGEKVFLECVQDMDHENMFWYRQDPGLGLRLIYFSYDVKMKEKGDIPEGYSVSREKKERFSLILESASTNQTSMYLCASRIRLAGLETQYFGPGTRLLVL.

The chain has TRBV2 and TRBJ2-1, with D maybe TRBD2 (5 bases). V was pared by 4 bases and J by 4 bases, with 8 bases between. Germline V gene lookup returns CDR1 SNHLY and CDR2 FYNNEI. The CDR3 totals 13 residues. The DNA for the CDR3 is TGTGCCAGCAGTGGAGCGGTGTACAATGAGCAGTTCTTC. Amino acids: CASSGAVYNEQFF.

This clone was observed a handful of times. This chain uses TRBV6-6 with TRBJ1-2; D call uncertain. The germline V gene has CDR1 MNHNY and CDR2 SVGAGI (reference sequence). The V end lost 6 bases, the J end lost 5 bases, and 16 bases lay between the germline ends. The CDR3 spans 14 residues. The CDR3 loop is CASSLSAEVYGYTF. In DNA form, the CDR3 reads TGTGCCAGCAGCCTAAGCGCAGAGGTTTATGGCTACACCTTC.

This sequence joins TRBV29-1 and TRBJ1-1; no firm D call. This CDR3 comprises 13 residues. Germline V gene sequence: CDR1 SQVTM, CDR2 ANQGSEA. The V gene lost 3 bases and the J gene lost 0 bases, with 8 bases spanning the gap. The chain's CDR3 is CSVDGRLNTEAFF. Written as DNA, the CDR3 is TGCAGCGTTGACGGGCGGTTGAACACTGAAGCTTTCTTT.

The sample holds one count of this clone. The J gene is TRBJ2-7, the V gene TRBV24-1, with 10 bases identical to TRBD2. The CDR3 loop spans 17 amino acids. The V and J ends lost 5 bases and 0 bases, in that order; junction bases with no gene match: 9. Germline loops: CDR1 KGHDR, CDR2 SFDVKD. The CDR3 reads CATSAGGLAPSSYEQYF. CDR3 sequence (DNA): TGTGCCACCAGTGCCGGGGGACTAGCGCCTAGCTCCTACGAGCAGTACTTC.

DNA for the CDR3: TGTGCCAGCAAGGGCGCCTGGAGTTCACCCCTCCACTTT. Its protein is CASKGAWSSPLHF. The chain uses TRBV2 and TRBJ1-6; D unclear. CDR3 size: 13 residues. The germline gives CDR1 SNHLY, CDR2 FYNNEI. The ends were cut back, 7 bases at V and 9 bases at J, with 13 bases in the middle.